Following are 6 T cell receptor beta chains from one sample sequenced in a study of cytomegalovirus exposure and HLA in healthy donors (TCRdb year 2017). The library was built by means of the immunoSEQ multiplex PCR assay. The multiplex PCR relied on a mix of 60 forward primers for TCR Vbeta segments and 13 reverse primers for TCR Jbeta segments. Drawn from immuneACCESS, this table holds only the in-frame rearrangements with V and J called that TCRdb kept. Clones are partly lost; checked studies trace under half to an unresolved V gene and leave the rest unexplained. The sample data list about 110,000 clones, and approximately 70% of these were observed just once. Around 10% of the sample goes to the ten largest clones. The sequencing sample was made of PBMCs. The receptors were gathered from a man aged 25 to 40 in good health and CMV-seropositive.

The chain joins TRBV6-1 to TRBJ2-7, with D uncertain. V gave up 7 bases and J gave up 3 bases, with 7 bases separating them. This CDR3 region has 11 residues. Germline V CDR1 and CDR2: MNHNS, SASEGT. The CDR3 here is CASTEDYEQYV. CDR3 bases: TGTGCCAGCACCGAAGACTACGAGCAGTACGTC.

The chain recombines TRBV6-5 with TRBJ1-3; D might be TRBD1 (5 bases). Germline CDR1 and CDR2: MNHEY and SVGAGI. V lost 4 bases to trimming and J lost 3 bases, with 10 bases between them. The CDR3 length is 14 residues. CDR3 residues: CASSFGGFGNTIYF. DNA of the CDR3: TGTGCCAGCAGTTTCGGGGGGTTTGGAAACACCATATATTTT.

The rearrangement links TRBV5-1 to TRBJ1-3; D gene uncertain. V was cut by 0 bases and J by 5 bases, with 9 bases left in between. CDR3 length: 14 amino acids. Germline V gene sequence: CDR1 SGHRS, CDR2 YFSETQ. CDR3 nucleotide sequence: TGCGCCAGCAGCTTGGGTTCGGGTCGAAACACCATATATTTT. It specifies CASSLGSGRNTIYF. The entire variable domain, with the rest obtained from reference TRBV5-1 and TRBJ1-3, is as follows: KAGVTQTPRYLIKTRGQQVTLSCSPISGHRSVSWYQQTPGQGLQFLFEYFSETQRNKGNFPGRFSGRQFSNSRSEMNVSTLELGDSALYLCASSLGSGRNTIYFGEGSWLTVV.

The CDR3 here is CASSPRGGNQPQHF. The CDR3 nucleotides are TGCGCCAGCAGCCCCAGGGGAGGGAATCAGCCCCAGCATTTT. This chain joins TRBV5-1 and TRBJ1-5; tentative D call: TRBD1 (6 bases). This CDR3 is 14 amino acids long. Germline-derived CDR1 and CDR2 are SGHRS and YFSETQ. V was pared by 4 bases and J by 4 bases, with 12 bases between.

The J gene is TRBJ2-4, the V gene TRBV28; 7 bases are a match to TRBD1. Germline loops: CDR1 MDHEN, CDR2 SYDVKM. The CDR3 is 17 amino acids. The V and J ends lost 5 bases and 3 bases, in that order; junction bases with no gene match: 13. The CDR3 DNA reads TGTGCCAGCAGTATTAGTCAGGGGGTAGGTGGCAAAAACATTCAGTACTTC. It yields the protein CASSISQGVGGKNIQYF.

The V call is TRBV28, the J call TRBJ1-1; 7 bases are a match to TRBD1. Germline-derived CDR1 and CDR2 are MDHEN and SYDVKM. V lost 2 bases to trimming and J lost 2 bases; unmatched junction nucleotides: 8. This CDR3 is 16 amino acids long. The CDR3 DNA sequence: TGTGCCAGCAGTTTAGGACAGGACGCTTTTAACACTGAAGCTTTCTTT. Translating gives CASSLGQDAFNTEAFF. Filled out from reference TRBV28 and TRBJ1-1, the complete variable domain reads DVKVTQSSRYLVKRTGEKVFLECVQDMDHENMFWYRQDPGLGLRLIYFSYDVKMKEKGDIPEGYSVSREKKERFSLILESASTNQTSMYLCASSLGQDAFNTEAFFGQGTRLTVV.